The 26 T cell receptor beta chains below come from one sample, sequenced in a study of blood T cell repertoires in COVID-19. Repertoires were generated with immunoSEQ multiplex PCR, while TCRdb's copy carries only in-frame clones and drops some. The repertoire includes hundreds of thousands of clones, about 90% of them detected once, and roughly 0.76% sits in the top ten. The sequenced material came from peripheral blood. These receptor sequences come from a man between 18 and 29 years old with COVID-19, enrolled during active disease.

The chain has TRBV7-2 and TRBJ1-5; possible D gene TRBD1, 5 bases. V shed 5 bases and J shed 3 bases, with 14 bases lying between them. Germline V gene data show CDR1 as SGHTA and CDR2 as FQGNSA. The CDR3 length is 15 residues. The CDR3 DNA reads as TGTGCCAGCAGCCGTGAGGCAGGGTTCAATCAGCCCCAGCATTTT. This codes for CASSREAGFNQPQHF.

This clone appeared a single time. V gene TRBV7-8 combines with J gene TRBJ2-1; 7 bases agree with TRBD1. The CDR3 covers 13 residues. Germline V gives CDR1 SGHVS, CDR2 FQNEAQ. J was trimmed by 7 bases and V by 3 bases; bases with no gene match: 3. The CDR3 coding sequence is TGTGCCAGCAGCTTCCAGGGACAGAATGAGCAGTTCTTC. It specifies CASSFQGQNEQFF.

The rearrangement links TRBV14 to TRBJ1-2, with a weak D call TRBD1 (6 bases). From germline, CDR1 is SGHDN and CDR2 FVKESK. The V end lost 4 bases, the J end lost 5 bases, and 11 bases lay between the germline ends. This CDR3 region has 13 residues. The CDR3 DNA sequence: TGTGCCAGCAGCCGCACAGGGTGGTATGGCTACACCTTC. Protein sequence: CASSRTGWYGYTF.

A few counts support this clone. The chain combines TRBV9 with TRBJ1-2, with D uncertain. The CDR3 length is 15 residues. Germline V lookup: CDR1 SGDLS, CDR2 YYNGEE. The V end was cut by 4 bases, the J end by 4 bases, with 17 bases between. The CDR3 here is CASSPNLENGYGYTF. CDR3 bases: TGTGCCAGCAGCCCGAACTTGGAGAACGGCTATGGCTACACCTTC.

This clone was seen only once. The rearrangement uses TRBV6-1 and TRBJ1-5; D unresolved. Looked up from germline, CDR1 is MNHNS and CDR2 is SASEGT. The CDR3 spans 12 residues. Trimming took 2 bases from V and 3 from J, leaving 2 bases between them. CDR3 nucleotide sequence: TGTGCCAGCAGTGAATACAATCAGCCCCAGCATTTT. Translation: CASSEYNQPQHF.

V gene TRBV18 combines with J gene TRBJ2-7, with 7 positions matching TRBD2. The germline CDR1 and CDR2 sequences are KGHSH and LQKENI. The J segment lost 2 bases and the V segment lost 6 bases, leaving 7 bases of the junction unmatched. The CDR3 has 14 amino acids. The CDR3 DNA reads TGTGCCAGCTCGATGATGGCGGGGGCCTACGAGCAGTACTTC. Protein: CASSMMAGAYEQYF. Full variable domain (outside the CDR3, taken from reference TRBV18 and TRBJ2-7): NAGVMQNPRHLVRRRGQEARLRCSPMKGHSHVYWYRQLPEEGLKFMVYLQKENIIDESGMPKERFSAEFPKEGPSILRIQQVVRGDSAAYFCASSMMAGAYEQYFGPGTRLTVT.

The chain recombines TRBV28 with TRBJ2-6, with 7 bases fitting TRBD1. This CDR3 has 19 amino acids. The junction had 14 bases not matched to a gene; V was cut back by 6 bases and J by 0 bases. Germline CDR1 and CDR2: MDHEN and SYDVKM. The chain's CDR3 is CASRGLRDSRSSGANVLTF. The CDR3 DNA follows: TGTGCCAGCAGGGGGCTCCGGGACAGCCGATCCTCTGGGGCCAACGTCCTGACTTTC.

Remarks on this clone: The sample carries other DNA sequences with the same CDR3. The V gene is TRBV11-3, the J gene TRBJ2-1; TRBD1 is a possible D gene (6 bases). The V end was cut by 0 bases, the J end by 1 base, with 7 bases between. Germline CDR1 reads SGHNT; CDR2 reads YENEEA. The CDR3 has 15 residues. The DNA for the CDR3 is TGTGCCAGCAGCTTAGACGGGACATCCTACAATGAGCAGTTCTTC. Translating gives CASSLDGTSYNEQFF.

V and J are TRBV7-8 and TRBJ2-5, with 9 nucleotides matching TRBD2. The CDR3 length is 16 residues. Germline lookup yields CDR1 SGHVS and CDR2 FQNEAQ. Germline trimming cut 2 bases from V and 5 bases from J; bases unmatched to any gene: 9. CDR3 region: CASSLLAGSGLETQYF. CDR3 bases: TGTGCCAGCAGCTTACTAGCGGGGTCGGGTTTGGAGACCCAGTACTTC.

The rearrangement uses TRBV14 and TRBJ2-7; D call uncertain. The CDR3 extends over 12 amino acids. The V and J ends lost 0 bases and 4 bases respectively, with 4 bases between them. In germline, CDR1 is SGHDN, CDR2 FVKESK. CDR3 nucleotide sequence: TGTGCCAGCAGCCAAGATAGTTACGAGCAGTACTTC. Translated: CASSQDSYEQYF.

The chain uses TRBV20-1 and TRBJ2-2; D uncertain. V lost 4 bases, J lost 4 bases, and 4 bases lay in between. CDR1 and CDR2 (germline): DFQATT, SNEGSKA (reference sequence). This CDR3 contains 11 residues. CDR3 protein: CSATLTGELFF. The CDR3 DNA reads TGCAGTGCTACCCTCACCGGGGAGCTGTTTTTT.

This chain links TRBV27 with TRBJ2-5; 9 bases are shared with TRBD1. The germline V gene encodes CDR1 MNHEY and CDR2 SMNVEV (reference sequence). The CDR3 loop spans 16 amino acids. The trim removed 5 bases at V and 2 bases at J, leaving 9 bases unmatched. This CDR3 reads CASSRHFGTGQETQYF. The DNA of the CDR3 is TGTGCCAGCAGTCGACACTTCGGGACAGGGCAAGAGACCCAGTACTTC.

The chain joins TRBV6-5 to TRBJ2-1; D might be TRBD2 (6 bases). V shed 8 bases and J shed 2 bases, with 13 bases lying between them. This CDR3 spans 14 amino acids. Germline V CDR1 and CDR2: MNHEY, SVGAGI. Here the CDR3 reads CASRRAGTYNEQFF. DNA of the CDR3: TGTGCCAGCCGGCGGGCGGGAACCTACAATGAGCAGTTCTTC.

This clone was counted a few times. This CDR3 is CATSDWGTTATNEKLFF. In DNA, the CDR3 is TGTGCCACCAGTGATTGGGGGACAACAGCAACTAATGAAAAACTGTTTTTT. The V call is TRBV24-1, the J call TRBJ1-4, with D tentatively TRBD1 (6 bases). The CDR3 runs to 17 residues. V was cut by 2 bases and J by 0 bases, with 12 bases left in between. From germline, CDR1 is KGHDR and CDR2 SFDVKD.

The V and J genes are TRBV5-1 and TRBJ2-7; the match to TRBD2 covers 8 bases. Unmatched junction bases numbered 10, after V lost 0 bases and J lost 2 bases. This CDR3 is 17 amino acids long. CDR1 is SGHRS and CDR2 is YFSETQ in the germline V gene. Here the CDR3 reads CASSLAPLAGDAYEQYF. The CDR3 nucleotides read TGCGCCAGCAGCTTGGCCCCTCTAGCGGGTGACGCCTACGAGCAGTACTTC.

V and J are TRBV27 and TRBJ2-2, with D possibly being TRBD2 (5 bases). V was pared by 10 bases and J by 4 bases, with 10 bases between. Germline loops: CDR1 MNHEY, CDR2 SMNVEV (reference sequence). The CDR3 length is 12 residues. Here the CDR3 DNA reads TGTGCCACTCAGGAGGTCACCGGGGAGCTGTTTTTT. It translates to CATQEVTGELFF.

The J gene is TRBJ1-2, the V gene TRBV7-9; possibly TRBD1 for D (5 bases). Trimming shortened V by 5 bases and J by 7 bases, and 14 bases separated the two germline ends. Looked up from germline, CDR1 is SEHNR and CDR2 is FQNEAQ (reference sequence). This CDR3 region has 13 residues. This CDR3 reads CASSTDKRSGYTF. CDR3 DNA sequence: TGTGCCAGCAGCACGGACAAAAGGAGTGGCTACACCTTC.

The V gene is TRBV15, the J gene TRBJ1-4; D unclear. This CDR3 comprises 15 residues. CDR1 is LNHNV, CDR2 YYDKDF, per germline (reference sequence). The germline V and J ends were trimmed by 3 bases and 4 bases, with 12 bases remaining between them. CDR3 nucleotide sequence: TGTGCCACCAGCAGGGAAAGACTGCTTAATGAAAAACTGTTTTTT. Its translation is CATSRERLLNEKLFF.

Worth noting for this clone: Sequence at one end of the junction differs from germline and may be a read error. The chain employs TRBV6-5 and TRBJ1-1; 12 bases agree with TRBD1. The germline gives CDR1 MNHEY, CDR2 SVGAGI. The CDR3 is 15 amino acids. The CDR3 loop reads CASSNSGTGGAFAFF. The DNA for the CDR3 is TGTGCCAGCAGTAACTCCGGGACAGGGGGCGCGTTTGCTTTCTTT.

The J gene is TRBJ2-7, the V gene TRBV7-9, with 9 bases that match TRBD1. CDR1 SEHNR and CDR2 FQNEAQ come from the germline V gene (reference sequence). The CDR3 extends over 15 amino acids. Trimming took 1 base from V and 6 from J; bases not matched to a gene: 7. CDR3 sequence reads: CASSLGSGQGSEQYF. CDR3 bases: TGTGCCAGCAGCTTAGGTTCGGGACAGGGCTCCGAGCAGTACTTC.

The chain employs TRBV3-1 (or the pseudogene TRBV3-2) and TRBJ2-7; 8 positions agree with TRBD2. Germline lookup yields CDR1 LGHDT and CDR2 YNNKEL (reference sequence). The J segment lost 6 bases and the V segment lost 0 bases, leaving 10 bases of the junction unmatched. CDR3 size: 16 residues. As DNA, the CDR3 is TGTGCCAGCAGCCAAGATAGAGCGGGAGAGGAAACCGAGCAGTACTTC. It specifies CASSQDRAGEETEQYF.

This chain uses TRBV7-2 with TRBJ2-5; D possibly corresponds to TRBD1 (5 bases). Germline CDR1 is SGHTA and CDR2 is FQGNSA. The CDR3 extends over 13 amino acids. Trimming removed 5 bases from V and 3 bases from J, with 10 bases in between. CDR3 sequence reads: CASSAQVEETQYF. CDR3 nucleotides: TGTGCCAGCAGCGCACAGGTGGAAGAGACCCAGTACTTC.

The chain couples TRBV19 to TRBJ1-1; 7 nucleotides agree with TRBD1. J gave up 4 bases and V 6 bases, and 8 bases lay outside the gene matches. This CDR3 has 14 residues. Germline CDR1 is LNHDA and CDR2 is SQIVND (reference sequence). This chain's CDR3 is CASSLSPGGTEAFF. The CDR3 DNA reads TGTGCCAGTAGCCTGTCCCCAGGGGGCACTGAAGCTTTCTTT.

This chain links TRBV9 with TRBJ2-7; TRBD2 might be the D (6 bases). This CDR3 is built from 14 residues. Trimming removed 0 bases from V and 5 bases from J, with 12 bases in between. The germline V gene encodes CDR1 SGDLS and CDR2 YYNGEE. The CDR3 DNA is TGTGCCAGCAGCGTAGCCGGAGGGTTCGACGAGCAGTACTTC. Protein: CASSVAGGFDEQYF.

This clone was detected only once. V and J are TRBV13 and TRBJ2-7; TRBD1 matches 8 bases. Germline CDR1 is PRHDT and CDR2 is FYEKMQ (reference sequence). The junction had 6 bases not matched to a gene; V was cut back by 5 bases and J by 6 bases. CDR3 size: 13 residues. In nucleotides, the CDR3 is TGTGCCAGCAGCCCCGGGACAGGTTTCGAGCAGTACTTC. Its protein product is CASSPGTGFEQYF.

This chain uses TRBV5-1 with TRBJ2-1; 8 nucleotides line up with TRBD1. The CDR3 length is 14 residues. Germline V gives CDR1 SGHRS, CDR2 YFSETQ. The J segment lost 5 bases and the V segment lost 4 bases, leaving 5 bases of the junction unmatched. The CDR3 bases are TGCGCCAGCAGCCGAGGGGACAGGAACAATGAGCAGTTCTTC. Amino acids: CASSRGDRNNEQFF. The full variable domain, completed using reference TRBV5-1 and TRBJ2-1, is KAGVTQTPRYLIKTRGQQVTLSCSPISGHRSVSWYQQTPGQGLQFLFEYFSETQRNKGNFPGRFSGRQFSNSRSEMNVSTLELGDSALYLCASSRGDRNNEQFFGPGTRLTVL.